This TCR beta chain was documented in a study of cytomegalovirus exposure and HLA in healthy donors. Study observations and caveats: Rarity held for most TCR sequences, but there were some public TCRs that occurred in many donors. With later analysis, a missense DCLRE1C variant became linked to TCR beta V- and J-gene trimming. Among TCR beta chains, those listed as cytomegalovirus-associated numbered over 150. A prior analysis recorded that most TCR beta V segments were productive about 90% or about 30% of the time.

Looked up from germline, CDR1 is MDHEN and CDR2 is SYDVKM. The CDR3 length is 15 residues. Deletions cut 1 base from V and 6 bases from J, with 10 bases between. Comments on this clone: Its antigen is undetermined.

It was with 60 Vbeta and 13 Jbeta primers that the PCR ran. Here immunoSEQ multiplex PCR was the method, and the copy in TCRdb shows in-frame clones only, minus some. Of about 160,000 clones listed, 84% were seen once; the top ten hold under 1.1%. This TCR was sampled from a man aged 25-45 years in good health and CMV-seronegative. Sequences were obtained from PBMCs. The V call is TRBV28, the J call TRBJ1-6, with D unclear. CDR3 sequence: CASSLSGFGNSPLHF. The DNA of the CDR3 is TGTGCCAGCAGTTTATCAGGCTTCGGTAATTCACCCCTCCACTTT.